This T cell receptor (beta chain) was profiled in a study of blood T cells in healthy people across ages. Broader study findings: As age increased, TCR beta diversity per million T cells fell in a roughly linear fashion.

Isolation yielded PBMCs, at least 6.5 million per sample, in every case. Primed by a sample-barcoded 5' primer and a J-beta primer mix, a second PCR proceeded for about 6 to 12 cycles. Each single sample gave us at least 3 million CDR3-containing paired-end reads. TCRdb re-called the 5' RACE reads with MiXCR, one entry per CDR3 protein. In the table there are around 1,900,000 distinct CDR3 sequences, roughly 43% of which are singletons. This clonotype was seen a few times. What it recognizes is unknown. J gave up 12 bases and V 2 bases, and 8 bases lay outside the gene matches. CDR1 and CDR2 from the germline V gene are SQVTM and ANQGSEA. This CDR3 comprises 13 residues.

The TCR originated in a human donor in good health. Sequenced input: blood. The chain has TRBV29-1 and TRBJ2-1; 9 positions match TRBD1. The CDR3 DNA reads as TGCAGCGTTGAACAGGGACAGGGTTCGTCGCAGTTCTTC. It encodes CSVEQGQGSSQFF.